These 25 T cell receptor beta chains came from one sample sequenced in a study of CD8+CD57+ T cells in acquired aplastic anemia. Patients chosen for sequencing had shown CD8+CD57+ cell expansion by flow cytometry. TCR beta VDJ and CDR3 profiles were obtained from a genomic DNA template. TCRdb re-analysed the reads in MiXCR, keeping a single row per CDR3 protein. This sample has 450,000 to 550,000 distinct CDR3 sequences, with 25% to 40% found just once. The sequenced sample was sorted CD4+, CD8+, or CD8+CD57+ T cells (not recorded which) from PBMCs. The receptors stem from a human donor with aplastic anemia.

The J gene is TRBJ1-2, the V gene TRBV19, with 9 bases identical to TRBD1. V was pared by 3 bases and J by 5 bases, with 7 bases of the junction left unmatched. This CDR3 region has 15 residues. The germline gives CDR1 LNHDA, CDR2 SQIVND (reference sequence). DNA for the CDR3: TGTGCCAGTAGTATGTCCGGACAGGGGCAATATGGCTACACCTTC. Its protein product is CASSMSGQGQYGYTF.

For this clonotype: The germline gene is not matched at one end of the junction; a read error may be the cause. This chain joins TRBV9 and TRBJ1-3; TRBD1 agrees at 7 bases. Germline V lookup: CDR1 SGDLS, CDR2 YYNGEE. The CDR3 extends over 16 amino acids. CDR3 protein: CASSPTLRGSGNTMYF. The DNA of the CDR3 is TGTGCCAGCAGCCCTACCCTCAGGGGGTCTGGAAACACCATGTATTTT.

This clonotype was seen many times. V gene TRBV20-1 combines with J gene TRBJ1-2, with 7 bases aligning to TRBD1. V shed 1 base and J 4 bases; nucleotides not matched to a gene: 6. Germline CDR1 and CDR2: DFQATT and SNEGSKA (reference sequence). The CDR3 is 14 amino acids. CDR3 protein: CSARVQGDVYGYTF. In DNA form, the CDR3 reads TGCAGTGCTAGAGTGCAGGGGGACGTCTATGGCTACACCTTC.

The chain recombines TRBV6-1 with TRBJ2-3; D uncertain. V dropped 7 bases and J dropped 0 bases, with 8 bases sitting between them. The CDR3 runs 13 residues. Germline lookup yields CDR1 MNHNS and CDR2 SASEGT. CDR3 DNA sequence: TGTGCCAGCATCGTTGGGAGCACAGATACGCAGTATTTT. It encodes CASIVGSTDTQYF.

This clonotype appeared a few times. The chain combines TRBV4-2 with TRBJ1-1, with D tentatively TRBD1 (5 bases). Germline V CDR1 and CDR2: LGHNA, YNFKEQ. This CDR3 has 14 amino acids. Trimming left V 3 bases short and J 1 base short, with 9 bases between. The CDR3 loop reads CASSQPQGNTEAFF. The CDR3 DNA follows: TGTGCCAGCAGCCAGCCCCAGGGGAACACTGAAGCTTTCTTT.

The table lists this clonotype with many counts. CDR3 DNA sequence: TGTGCCAGTCGAGAGTCCGGGGCTAACACTGAAGCTTTCTTT. Translating gives CASRESGANTEAFF. The chain uses TRBV19 and TRBJ1-1, with a possible D match to TRBD1 (5 bases). The V end was cut by 8 bases, the J end by 2 bases, with 15 bases between. This CDR3 region has 14 residues. CDR1 is LNHDA, CDR2 SQIVND, per germline (reference sequence).

The CDR3 here is CSAPTGTGVFTDTQYF. The CDR3 DNA is TGCAGTGCTCCAACCGGGACAGGGGTGTTCACAGATACGCAGTATTTT. This chain links TRBV20-1 with TRBJ2-3; 10 bases are a match to TRBD1. V trimming: 5 bases; J trimming: 2 bases; junction bases outside the gene matches: 10. In germline, CDR1 is DFQATT, CDR2 SNEGSKA (reference sequence). There are 16 residues in the CDR3.

This clonotype turned up a few times. This rearrangement joins TRBV5-6 to TRBJ2-7, with 11 bases identical to TRBD2. Germline-derived CDR1 and CDR2 are SGHDT and YYEEEE. V was pared by 4 bases and J by 1 base, with 7 bases of the junction left unmatched. The CDR3 totals 16 residues. CDR3 sequence (DNA): TGTGCCAGCAGCCCAGGGACTAGCGGATCTTCCTACGAGCAGTACTTC. It codes for CASSPGTSGSSYEQYF. The full variable domain, in which reference TRBV5-6 and TRBJ2-7 provide the parts outside the CDR3, is DAGVTQSPTHLIKTRGQQVTLRCSPKSGHDTVSWYQQALGQGPQFIFQYYEEEERQRGNFPDRFSGHQFPNYSSELNVNALLLGDSALYLCASSPGTSGSSYEQYFGPGTRLTVT.

The sample holds a few counts of this clonotype. The chain employs TRBV4-1 and TRBJ1-3, with D perhaps matching TRBD1 (5 bases). The V and J ends lost 4 bases and 4 bases respectively, with 14 bases between them. The CDR3 consists of 15 residues. Germline CDR1 reads MGHRA; CDR2 reads YSYEKL. The CDR3 DNA sequence: TGCGCCAGCAGCCGAGAAGGGACGCAGGGAAACACCATATATTTT. This sequence encodes CASSREGTQGNTIYF.

Ten or more counts support this clonotype. The chain is built from TRBV19 and TRBJ1-1; 9 positions match TRBD1. CDR1 LNHDA and CDR2 SQIVND come from the germline V gene (reference sequence). The CDR3 runs 14 residues. With 6 bases clipped from V and 4 bases from J, the junction kept 6 bases outside the gene matches. The CDR3 coding sequence is TGTGCCAGTAGAGAACAGGGGGCTAGCACTGAAGCTTTCTTT. Its translation is CASREQGASTEAFF.

This clonotype was counted many times. The chain joins TRBV7-6 to TRBJ2-3, with 9 nucleotides matching TRBD2. The CDR3 has 15 amino acids. CDR1 and CDR2 from the germline V gene are SGHVS and FNYEAQ. The CDR3 region is CATAGLAGSTDTQYF. The CDR3 nucleotides are TGTGCTACAGCTGGTCTAGCGGGGAGCACAGATACGCAGTATTTT.

The rearrangement links TRBV5-1 to TRBJ1-2, with TRBD1 identical over 8 bases. The CDR3 length is 15 residues. Trimming cost V 1 base and J 6 bases; bases outside gene matches: 8. Per the germline V gene, CDR1 is SGHRS and CDR2 is YFSETQ. As DNA, the CDR3 is TGCGCCAGCAGCTTGATAGACACAGGGGGTGATGGCTACACCTTC. It codes for CASSLIDTGGDGYTF. The entire variable domain, with the rest obtained from reference TRBV5-1 and TRBJ1-2, is as follows: KAGVTQTPRYLIKTRGQQVTLSCSPISGHRSVSWYQQTPGQGLQFLFEYFSETQRNKGNFPGRFSGRQFSNSRSEMNVSTLELGDSALYLCASSLIDTGGDGYTFGSGTRLTVV.

In the case of this clonotype: A much larger clone differs from this one at a single base, so this may be a read error. V is TRBV5-1 and J is TRBJ2-7, with D possibly matching TRBD1 (5 bases). The germline V gene encodes CDR1 SGHRS and CDR2 YFSETQ. The CDR3 length is 15 residues. V was pared by 4 bases and J by 6 bases, with 20 bases between. CDR3 DNA sequence: TGCGCCAGCAGCCTCGGCGACAGTGCGGTAGTCGAGCAGTACTTC. Protein: CASSLGDSAVVEQYF.

J is TRBJ1-5 and V is TRBV9; D gene uncertain. The CDR3 has 16 amino acids. Looked up from germline, CDR1 is SGDLS and CDR2 is YYNGEE. V was cut by 3 bases and J by 5 bases, with 18 bases left in between. The CDR3 DNA sequence: TGTGCCAGCAGCGATAGCTCCCGGGTTGGGGATCAGCCCCAGCATTTT. Residues: CASSDSSRVGDQPQHF.

The chain has TRBV10-2 and TRBJ1-1, with 7 bases fitting TRBD1. CDR1 is WSHSY and CDR2 is SAAADI in the germline V gene. J gave up 4 bases and V 3 bases, and 8 bases lay outside the gene matches. This CDR3 spans 15 amino acids. The CDR3 nucleotides read TGCGCCAGCAGTGAAGCGGCAGGGGGAGGCACTGAAGCTTTCTTT. Residues: CASSEAAGGGTEAFF.

This clonotype occurred many times. V and J are TRBV20-1 and TRBJ1-6, with 7 positions matching TRBD1. The CDR3 length is 15 residues. Germline V CDR1 and CDR2: DFQATT, SNEGSKA (reference sequence). Germline trimming cut 0 bases from V and 6 bases from J; bases unmatched to any gene: 5. CDR3: CSARETGRSNSPLHF. The CDR3 nucleotides read TGCAGTGCTAGAGAGACAGGGAGGAGTAATTCACCCCTCCACTTT.

The table lists this clonotype with a few counts. The CDR3 sequence is CASSVINAGEQFF. DNA of the CDR3: TGTGCCAGCAGCGTGATCAATGCAGGCGAGCAGTTCTTC. The rearrangement links TRBV7-8 to TRBJ2-1; D is ambiguous. CDR1 SGHVS and CDR2 FQNEAQ come from the germline V gene. Deletions cut 5 bases from V and 10 bases from J, with 15 bases between. CDR3 size: 13 residues.

This clonotype was seen only a few times. The chain uses TRBV19 and TRBJ1-3; D gene uncertain. This CDR3 region has 15 residues. The ends were cut back, 9 bases at V and 0 bases at J, with 15 bases in the middle. CDR1 and CDR2 (germline): LNHDA, SQIVND (reference sequence). Written as DNA, the CDR3 is TGTGCCAGCAGTTATAACGGATACTCTGGAAACACCATATATTTT. It translates to CASSYNGYSGNTIYF.

This chain connects TRBV14 to TRBJ2-2; the D is unclear. Germline V CDR1 and CDR2: SGHDN, FVKESK. Trimming stripped 6 bases from V and 2 bases from J, with 19 bases between. This CDR3 has 17 amino acids. This CDR3 is CASSRTKFQTNTGELFF. In nucleotides, the CDR3 is TGTGCCAGCAGTCGGACCAAGTTTCAAACAAACACCGGGGAGCTGTTTTTT. The full variable domain, completed using reference TRBV14 and TRBJ2-2, is EAGVTQFPSHSVIEKGQTVTLRCDPISGHDNLYWYRRVMGKEIKFLLHFVKESKQDESGMPNNRFLAERTGGTYSTLKVQPAELEDSGVYFCASSRTKFQTNTGELFFGEGSRLTVL.

The chain recombines TRBV2 with TRBJ1-2; D is unclear. CDR1 SNHLY and CDR2 FYNNEI come from the germline V gene. Trimming took 4 bases from V and 2 from J, leaving 11 bases between them. There are 14 residues in the CDR3. CDR3 DNA sequence: TGTGCCAGCAGTGGGGCCGGACGGAACTATGGCTACACCTTC. Residues: CASSGAGRNYGYTF.

The table lists this clonotype with many counts. The CDR3 region is CASSDMETQYF. Here the CDR3 DNA reads TGTGCCAGCAGTGATATGGAGACCCAGTACTTC. The chain recombines TRBV2 with TRBJ2-5; D gene unclear. This CDR3 has 11 amino acids. Germline CDR1 and CDR2: SNHLY and FYNNEI. The V and J ends lost 3 bases and 5 bases respectively, with 4 bases between them.

The chain combines TRBV20-1 with TRBJ1-2; tentative D call: TRBD1 (6 bases). Germline assignment: CDR1 DFQATT and CDR2 SNEGSKA (reference sequence). V lost 2 bases and J 2 bases, leaving 9 bases between the germline ends. This CDR3 is 13 amino acids long. CDR3: CSARWDTNYGYTF. The CDR3 bases are TGCAGTGCTAGATGGGACACCAACTATGGCTACACCTTC.

This clonotype appeared a few times. Being one base from a much bigger clone, this may be a read error. The chain is built from TRBV24-1 and TRBJ2-3, with a weak D call TRBD1 (6 bases). Trimming stripped 6 bases from V and 3 bases from J, with 12 bases between. Germline CDR1 reads KGHDR; CDR2 reads SFDVKD. CDR3 length: 14 amino acids. The CDR3 loop is CATSPGAMTDTQYF. In DNA form, the CDR3 reads TGTGCCACCAGTCCAGGGGCCATGACAGATACGCAGTATTTT.

This clonotype showed up just a few times. The V gene is TRBV3-1, the J gene TRBJ2-3; unclear D gene. V was trimmed by 4 bases and J by 2 bases, leaving 7 bases between them. The germline V gene has CDR1 LGHDT and CDR2 YNNKEL (reference sequence). The CDR3 covers 13 residues. The CDR3 reads CASSPPDTDTQYF. The DNA for the CDR3 is TGTGCCAGCAGCCCTCCAGACACAGATACGCAGTATTTT.

This clonotype came up many times. The chain carries TRBV29-1 and TRBJ2-3; 9 bases line up with TRBD2. The germline V gene encodes CDR1 SQVTM and CDR2 ANQGSEA. Germline trimming cut 2 bases from V and 6 bases from J; bases unmatched to any gene: 6. This CDR3 is 14 amino acids long. The CDR3 nucleotides read TGCAGCGTTGAATTGGTGCGGGGGGGGGATACGCAGTATTTT. It encodes CSVELVRGGDTQYF.